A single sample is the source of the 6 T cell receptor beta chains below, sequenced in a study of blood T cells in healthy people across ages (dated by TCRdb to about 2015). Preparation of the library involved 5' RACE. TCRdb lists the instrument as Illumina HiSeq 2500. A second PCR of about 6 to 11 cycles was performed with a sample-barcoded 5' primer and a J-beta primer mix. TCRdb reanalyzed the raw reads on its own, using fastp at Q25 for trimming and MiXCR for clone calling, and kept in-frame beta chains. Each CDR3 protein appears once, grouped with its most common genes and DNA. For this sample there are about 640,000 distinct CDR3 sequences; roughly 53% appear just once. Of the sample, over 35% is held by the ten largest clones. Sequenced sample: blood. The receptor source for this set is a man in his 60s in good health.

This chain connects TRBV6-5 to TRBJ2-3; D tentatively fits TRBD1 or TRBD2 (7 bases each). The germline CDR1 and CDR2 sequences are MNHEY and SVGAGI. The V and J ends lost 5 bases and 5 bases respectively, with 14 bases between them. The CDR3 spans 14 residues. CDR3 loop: CASSQGGPGDTQYF. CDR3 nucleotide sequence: TGTGCCAGCAGTCAGGGGGGGCCTGGAGATACGCAGTATTTT.

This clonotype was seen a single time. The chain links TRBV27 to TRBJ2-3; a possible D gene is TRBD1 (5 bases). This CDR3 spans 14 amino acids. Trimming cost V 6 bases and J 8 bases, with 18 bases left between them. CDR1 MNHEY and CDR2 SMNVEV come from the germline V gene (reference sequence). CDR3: CASRLTQGKATQYF. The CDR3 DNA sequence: TGTGCCAGCAGGTTAACCCAGGGAAAGGCTACGCAGTATTTT.

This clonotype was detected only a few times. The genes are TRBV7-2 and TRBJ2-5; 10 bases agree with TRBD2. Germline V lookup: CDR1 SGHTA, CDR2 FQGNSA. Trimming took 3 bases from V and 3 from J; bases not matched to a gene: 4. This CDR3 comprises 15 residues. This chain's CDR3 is CASSFRTSGKETQYF. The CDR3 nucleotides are TGTGCCAGCAGCTTCCGGACTAGCGGAAAAGAGACCCAGTACTTC.

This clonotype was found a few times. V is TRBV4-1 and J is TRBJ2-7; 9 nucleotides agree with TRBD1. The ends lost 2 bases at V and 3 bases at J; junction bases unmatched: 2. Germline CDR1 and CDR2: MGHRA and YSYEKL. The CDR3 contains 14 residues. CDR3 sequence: CASSQQTGGYEQYF. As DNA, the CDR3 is TGCGCCAGCAGCCAACAGACAGGGGGCTACGAGCAGTACTTC.

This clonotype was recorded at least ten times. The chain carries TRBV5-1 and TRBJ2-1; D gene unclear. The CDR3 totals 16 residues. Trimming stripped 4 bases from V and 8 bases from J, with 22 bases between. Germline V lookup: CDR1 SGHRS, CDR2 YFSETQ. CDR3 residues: CASSPGESWPQYEQFF. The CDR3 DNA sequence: TGCGCCAGCAGCCCGGGTGAGAGCTGGCCTCAATATGAGCAGTTCTTC.

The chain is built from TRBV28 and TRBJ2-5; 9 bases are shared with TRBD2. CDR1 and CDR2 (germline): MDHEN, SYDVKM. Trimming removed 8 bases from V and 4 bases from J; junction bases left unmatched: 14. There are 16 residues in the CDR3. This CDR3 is CASGTGGSGGGETQYF. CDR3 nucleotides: TGTGCCAGCGGTACTGGGGGTAGCGGGGGTGGAGAGACCCAGTACTTC.